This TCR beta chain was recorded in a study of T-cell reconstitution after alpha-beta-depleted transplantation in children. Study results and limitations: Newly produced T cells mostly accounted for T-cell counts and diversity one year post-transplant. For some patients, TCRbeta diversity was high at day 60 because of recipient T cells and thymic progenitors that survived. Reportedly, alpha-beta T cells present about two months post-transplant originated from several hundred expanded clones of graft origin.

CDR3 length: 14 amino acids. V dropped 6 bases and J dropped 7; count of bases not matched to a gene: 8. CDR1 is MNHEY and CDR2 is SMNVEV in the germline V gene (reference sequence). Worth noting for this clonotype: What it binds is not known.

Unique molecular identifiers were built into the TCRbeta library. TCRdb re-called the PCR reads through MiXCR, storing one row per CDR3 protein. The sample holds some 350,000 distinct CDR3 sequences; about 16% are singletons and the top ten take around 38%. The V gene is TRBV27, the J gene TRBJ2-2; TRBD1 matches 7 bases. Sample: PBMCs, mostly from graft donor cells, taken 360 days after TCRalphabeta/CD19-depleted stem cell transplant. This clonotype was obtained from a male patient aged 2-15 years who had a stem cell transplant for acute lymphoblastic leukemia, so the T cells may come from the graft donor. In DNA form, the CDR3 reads TGTGCCAGCAGAACGGGACAGAACGGCGGGGAGCTGTTTTTT. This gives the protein CASRTGQNGGELFF.